Listed below are T cell receptor beta chains from one sample, sequenced in a study of blood T cell repertoires in COVID-19. Generated by immunoSEQ multiplex PCR, the TCRdb table keeps only in-frame clones and is missing some. In the table there are some 150,000 clones, approximately 86% of which are singletons. The material sequenced was peripheral blood. The receptors come from a man between 65 and 85 years old with acute or convalescent COVID-19. Both conserved end residues are part of each CDR3. The order of the fields is J gene, D gene, V gene, clone size, CDR3 protein, CDR3 DNA. The D gene is left open where the match is weak. Clone size is shown for a subset of rows, as once, few, many or a class of expanded clone.

TRBJ1-6,TRBD1,TRBV7-3,NA,CASSFGTGNSPLHF,TGTGCCAGCAGCTTTGGGACAGGGAATTCACCCCTCCACTTT
TRBJ2-5,NA,TRBV11-3,NA,CASSLGLTETQYF,TGTGCCAGCAGCTTAGGCCTAACAGAGACCCAGTACTTC
TRBJ2-5,NA,TRBV7-3,NA,CASSLMGGPQETQYF,TGTGCCAGCAGCTTAATGGGGGGGCCTCAAGAGACCCAGTACTTC
TRBJ1-3,NA,TRBV27,NA,CASSPAGRGNTIYF,TGTGCCAGCAGTCCCGCGGGGAGAGGAAACACCATATATTTT
TRBJ1-1,TRBD1,TRBV2,NA,CASSPIGTGWDTEAFF,TGTGCCAGCAGCCCTATCGGGACAGGCTGGGACACTGAAGCTTTCTTT
TRBJ2-1,TRBD2,TRBV9,NA,CASSVGGLAGEQFF,TGTGCCAGCAGCGTAGGGGGACTAGCGGGGGAGCAGTTCTTC
TRBJ2-3,NA,TRBV19,NA,CASSRRTASFTDTQYF,TGTGCCAGTAGTAGACGGACAGCCAGTTTCACAGATACGCAGTATTTT
TRBJ2-7,TRBD2,TRBV9,NA,CASSVDDSGNSNF,TGTGCCAGCAGCGTAGATGATAGCGGGAACAGCAACTTC
TRBJ2-3,TRBD1,TRBV4-1,NA,CASSQPNGQGTDTQYF,TGCGCCAGCAGCCAACCGAATGGACAGGGGACAGATACGCAGTATTTT
TRBJ2-2,NA,TRBV5-1,NA,CASSLEGGQGFF,TGCGCCAGCAGCTTGGAAGGGGGACAAGGGTTTTTT
TRBJ1-6,TRBD1,TRBV2,once,CASSAQGVIWRSPLHF,TGTGCCAGCAGTGCCCAGGGGGTAATTTGGAGATCACCCCTCCACTTT
TRBJ2-5,TRBD1,TRBV5-4,few,CASSLTQGETQYF,TGTGCCAGCAGCCTGACACAGGGGGAGACCCAGTACTTC
TRBJ1-2,TRBD1,TRBV28,NA,CASSLLDRSDGYTF,TGTGCCAGCAGTTTGCTGGACAGGAGCGATGGCTACACCTTC
TRBJ1-1,TRBD1,TRBV6-1,once,CASSEAQGQGTAEAFF,TGTGCCAGCAGTGAAGCGCAAGGACAGGGCACCGCTGAAGCTTTCTTT
TRBJ1-3,NA,TRBV7-2,NA,CASSLGPYRAGNTIYF,TGTGCCAGCAGCTTAGGCCCTTACAGGGCTGGAAACACCATATATTTT
TRBJ1-2,NA,TRBV5-1,NA,CASSLDRNNYGYTF,TGCGCCAGCAGCCTTGACAGGAACAACTATGGCTACACCTTC
TRBJ2-7,NA,TRBV7-9,NA,CASSYQGGTYEQYF,TGTGCCAGCAGCTATCAGGGGGGAACCTACGAGCAGTACTTC
TRBJ2-3,NA,TRBV18,NA,CASSPAGGTDTQYF,TGTGCCAGCTCACCCGCCGGCGGGACAGATACGCAGTATTTT
TRBJ1-4,TRBD1,TRBV18,NA,CASSSGGVEKLFF,TGTGCCAGCTCATCAGGGGGCGTAGAAAAACTGTTTTTT
TRBJ1-3,TRBD1,TRBV6-5,NA,CASSYRGPGNTIYF,TGTGCCAGCAGTTACAGGGGGCCTGGAAACACCATATATTTT
TRBJ1-5,NA,TRBV19,NA,CASSMGREGQPQHF,TGTGCCAGTAGTATGGGCAGGGAGGGTCAGCCCCAGCATTTT
TRBJ1-6,TRBD1,TRBV20-1,NA,CSAIEDRHSPLHF,TGCAGTGCTATTGAGGACAGGCATTCACCCCTCCACTTT
TRBJ2-1,NA,TRBV14,NA,CASSQDSRGNEQFF,TGTGCCAGCAGCCAAGATTCCCGGGGCAATGAGCAGTTCTTC
TRBJ2-3,TRBD2,TRBV6-6,NA,CALGTGGITQYF,TGTGCCTTGGGGACGGGGGGAATAACGCAGTATTTT
TRBJ1-4,NA,TRBV27,NA,CASSLSQWPEGNEKLFF,TGTGCCAGCAGTTTATCGCAGTGGCCCGAGGGAAATGAAAAACTGTTTTTT
TRBJ2-7,TRBD2,TRBV5-1,NA,CASSLALAGGFSYEQYF,TGCGCCAGCAGCTTGGCACTAGCGGGGGGGTTCTCCTACGAGCAGTACTTC
TRBJ2-1,TRBD2,TRBV10-1,once,CASSGGFGAYNEQFF,TGCGCCAGCAGCGGGGGGTTCGGTGCCTACAATGAGCAGTTCTTC
TRBJ2-3,TRBD2,TRBV4-3,NA,CASSQVGSGGPDTQYF,TGCGCCAGCAGCCAAGTTGGTAGCGGGGGCCCAGATACGCAGTATTTT
TRBJ2-3,NA,TRBV5-4,NA,CASSLARTDTQYF,TGTGCCAGCAGCTTGGCTAGAACAGATACGCAGTATTTT
TRBJ2-2,NA,TRBV19,NA,CATDGGSFFTGELFF,TGTGCCACCGATGGCGGCAGTTTCTTCACCGGGGAGCTGTTTTTT
TRBJ2-7,NA,TRBV3-1/TRBV3-2,few,CASRAGMGYEQYF,TGTGCCTCGAGGGCGGGGATGGGCTACGAGCAGTACTTC
TRBJ1-2,TRBD1,TRBV27,NA,CASTSGTGNYGYTF,TGTGCCAGCACTTCTGGGACAGGGAACTATGGCTACACCTTC
TRBJ1-6,NA,TRBV27,NA,CASSLEVDASSPLHF,TGTGCCAGCAGTTTAGAGGTTGACGCGTCCTCCCCCCTCCACTTT
TRBJ2-3,TRBD2,TRBV28,NA,CASRTTSGGDTQYF,TGTGCCAGCAGAACGACTAGCGGGGGAGATACGCAGTATTTT
TRBJ2-7,TRBD1,TRBV29-1,NA,CSVEVTTGYEQYF,TGCAGCGTTGAAGTTACGACAGGGTACGAGCAGTACTTC
TRBJ2-5,TRBD1,TRBV5-1,NA,CASSSQTGEGETQYF,TGCGCCAGCAGCTCGCAGACAGGGGAAGGAGAGACCCAGTACTTC
TRBJ1-5,NA,TRBV2,NA,CASSNTGTLGPQHF,TGTGCCAGCAGTAATACAGGGACCCTGGGGCCCCAGCATTTT
TRBJ2-1,NA,TRBV5-1,NA,CASTNGGHSYNEQFF,TGCGCCAGCACCAACGGTGGACACAGCTACAATGAGCAGTTCTTC
TRBJ2-2,TRBD1,TRBV15,NA,CATRDRVANTGELFF,TGTGCCACCAGAGACAGGGTCGCGAACACCGGGGAGCTGTTTTTT
TRBJ2-3,TRBD2,TRBV7-9,NA,CASSSRRDYTDTQYF,TGTGCCAGCAGCTCCAGACGGGACTACACAGATACGCAGTATTTT
TRBJ2-1,TRBD2,TRBV5-4,NA,CASSSTGTTVSNEQFF,TGTGCCAGCAGCTCAACCGGGACTACTGTTAGCAATGAGCAGTTCTTC
TRBJ1-6,NA,TRBV4-2,NA,CASSQDPGNNSPLHF,TGTGCCAGCAGCCAAGATCCAGGAAATAATTCACCCCTCCACTTT
TRBJ2-5,NA,TRBV4-2,NA,CASSEGLAGRQETQYF,TGTGCCAGCAGCGAAGGCCTCGCGGGGCGGCAAGAGACCCAGTACTTC
TRBJ2-7,TRBD1,TRBV6-5,once,CASTPGTGRIHEQYF,TGTGCCAGCACCCCCGGGACAGGGAGGATCCACGAGCAGTACTTC
TRBJ2-7,NA,TRBV25-1,NA,CASSESRGSGYEQYF,TGTGCCAGCAGTGAATCACGGGGTTCGGGTTACGAGCAGTACTTC
TRBJ2-2,TRBD2,TRBV7-9,NA,CASSPRGGDTGELFF,TGTGCCAGCAGTCCGCGGGGGGGCGACACCGGGGAGCTGTTTTTT
TRBJ2-7,NA,TRBV30,NA,CAWSSQGYEQYF,TGTGCCTGGAGTAGTCAGGGCTACGAGCAGTACTTC
TRBJ2-7,TRBD1,TRBV5-1,NA,CASSLATGAPYEQYF,TGCGCCAGCAGCTTGGCAACAGGGGCCCCCTACGAGCAGTACTTC
TRBJ2-2,NA,TRBV6-5,NA,CASSPDSQNTGELFF,TGTGCCAGCAGCCCCGACAGCCAGAACACCGGGGAGCTGTTTTTT
TRBJ2-1,TRBD1,TRBV28,once,CASSSLAAGTGGRHEQFF,TGTGCCAGCAGTTCCCTAGCCGCGGGGACAGGGGGGAGACATGAGCAGTTCTTC
TRBJ1-4,TRBD1,TRBV5-5,NA,CASSPGDRLEKLFF,TGTGCCAGCAGCCCCGGGGACAGGCTAGAAAAACTGTTTTTT